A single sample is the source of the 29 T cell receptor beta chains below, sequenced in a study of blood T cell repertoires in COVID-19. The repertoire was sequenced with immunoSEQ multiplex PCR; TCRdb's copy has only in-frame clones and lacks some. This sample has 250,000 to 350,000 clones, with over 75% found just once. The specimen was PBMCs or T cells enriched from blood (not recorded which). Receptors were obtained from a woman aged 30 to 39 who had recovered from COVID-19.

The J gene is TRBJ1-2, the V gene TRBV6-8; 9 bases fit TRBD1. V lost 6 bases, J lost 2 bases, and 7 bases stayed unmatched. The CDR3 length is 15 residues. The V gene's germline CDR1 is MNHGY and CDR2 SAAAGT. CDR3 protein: CASRFKTGGNYGYTF. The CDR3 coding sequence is TGTGCCAGCAGATTCAAAACAGGGGGCAACTATGGCTACACCTTC.

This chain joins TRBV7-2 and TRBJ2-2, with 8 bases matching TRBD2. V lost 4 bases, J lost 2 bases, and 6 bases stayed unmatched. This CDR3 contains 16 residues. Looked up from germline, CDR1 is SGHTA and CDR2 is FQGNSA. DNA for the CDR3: TGTGCCAGCAGCTCCCGGACTAGCCCTAACACCGGGGAGCTGTTTTTT. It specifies CASSSRTSPNTGELFF.

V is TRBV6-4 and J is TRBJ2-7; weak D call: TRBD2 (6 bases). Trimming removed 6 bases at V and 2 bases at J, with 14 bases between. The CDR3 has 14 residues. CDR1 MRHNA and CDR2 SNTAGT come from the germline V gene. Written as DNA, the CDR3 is TGTGCCAGCAGGGCCTCGGGACTCACCTACGAGCAGTACTTC. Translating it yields CASRASGLTYEQYF.

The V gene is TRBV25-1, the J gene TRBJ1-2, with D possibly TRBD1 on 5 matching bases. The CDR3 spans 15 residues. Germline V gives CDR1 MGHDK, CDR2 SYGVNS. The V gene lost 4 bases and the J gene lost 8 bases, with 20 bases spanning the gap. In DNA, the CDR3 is TGTGCCAGCAGTGCCGAAATAGGGGCAGGTCGGGGCTACACCTTC. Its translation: CASSAEIGAGRGYTF.

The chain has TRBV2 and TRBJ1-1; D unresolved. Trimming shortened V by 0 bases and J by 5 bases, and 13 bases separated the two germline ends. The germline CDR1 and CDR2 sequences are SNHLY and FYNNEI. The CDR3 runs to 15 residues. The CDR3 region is CASSEAGLRETEAFF. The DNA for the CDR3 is TGTGCCAGCAGTGAAGCGGGTTTGAGGGAAACTGAAGCTTTCTTT.

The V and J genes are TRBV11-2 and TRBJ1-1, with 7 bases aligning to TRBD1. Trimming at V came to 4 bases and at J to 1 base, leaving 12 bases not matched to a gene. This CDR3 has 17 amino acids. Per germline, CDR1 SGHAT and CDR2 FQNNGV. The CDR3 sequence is CASSSRVPQGGNTEAFF. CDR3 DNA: TGTGCCAGCAGCTCAAGAGTGCCTCAGGGGGGGAACACTGAAGCTTTCTTT. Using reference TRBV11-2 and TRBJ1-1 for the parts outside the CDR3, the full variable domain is EAGVAQSPRYKIIEKRQSVAFWCNPISGHATLYWYQQILGQGPKLLIQFQNNGVVDDSQLPKDRFSAERLKGVDSTLKIQPAKLEDSAVYLCASSSRVPQGGNTEAFFGQGTRLTVV.

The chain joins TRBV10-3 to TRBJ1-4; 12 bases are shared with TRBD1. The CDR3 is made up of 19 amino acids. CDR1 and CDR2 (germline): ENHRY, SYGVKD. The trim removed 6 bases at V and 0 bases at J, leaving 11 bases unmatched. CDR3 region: CAIRPGTGGSVATNEKLFF. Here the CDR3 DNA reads TGTGCCATCAGGCCCGGGACAGGGGGCTCGGTCGCAACTAATGAAAAACTGTTTTTT.

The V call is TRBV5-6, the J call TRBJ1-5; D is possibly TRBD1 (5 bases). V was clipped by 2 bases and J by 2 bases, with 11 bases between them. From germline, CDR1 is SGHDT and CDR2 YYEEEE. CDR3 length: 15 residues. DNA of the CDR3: TGTGCCAGCAGCTTTCAGGGTCCCGGCAATCAGCCCCAGCATTTT. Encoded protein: CASSFQGPGNQPQHF.

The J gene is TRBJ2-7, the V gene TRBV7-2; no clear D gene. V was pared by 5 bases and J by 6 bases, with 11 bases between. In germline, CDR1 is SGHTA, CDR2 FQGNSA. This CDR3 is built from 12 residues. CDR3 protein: CASSPRVREQYF. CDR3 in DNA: TGTGCCAGCAGCCCCCGGGTTCGCGAGCAGTACTTC.

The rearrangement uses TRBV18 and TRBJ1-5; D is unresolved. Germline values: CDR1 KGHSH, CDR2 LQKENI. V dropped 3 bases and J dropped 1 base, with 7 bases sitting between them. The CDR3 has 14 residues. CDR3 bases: TGTGCCAGCTCACCGGGCCGGAGCAATCAGCCCCAGCATTTT. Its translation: CASSPGRSNQPQHF.

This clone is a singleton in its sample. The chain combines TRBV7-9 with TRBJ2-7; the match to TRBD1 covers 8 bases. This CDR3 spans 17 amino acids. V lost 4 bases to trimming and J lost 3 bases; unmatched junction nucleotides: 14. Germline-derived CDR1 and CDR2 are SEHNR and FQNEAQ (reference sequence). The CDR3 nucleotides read TGTGCCAGCAGCTACAATTATGCAGGGGGCTCGGTCTACGAGCAGTACTTC. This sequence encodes CASSYNYAGGSVYEQYF.

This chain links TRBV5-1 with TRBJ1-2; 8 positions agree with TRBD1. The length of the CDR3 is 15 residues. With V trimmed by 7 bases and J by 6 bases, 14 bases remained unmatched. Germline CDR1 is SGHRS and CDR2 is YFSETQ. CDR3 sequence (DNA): TGCGCCAGCGGCTCTACCGTGACAGGGGTTGATGGCTACACCTTC. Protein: CASGSTVTGVDGYTF.

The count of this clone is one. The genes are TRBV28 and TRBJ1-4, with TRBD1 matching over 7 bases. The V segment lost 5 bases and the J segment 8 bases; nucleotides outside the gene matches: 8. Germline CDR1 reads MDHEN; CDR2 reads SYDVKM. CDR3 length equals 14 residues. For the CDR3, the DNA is TGTGCCAGCAGTATACAGGGGCCAGACGAAAAACTGTTTTTT. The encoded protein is CASSIQGPDEKLFF. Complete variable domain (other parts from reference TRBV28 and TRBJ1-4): DVKVTQSSRYLVKRTGEKVFLECVQDMDHENMFWYRQDPGLGLRLIYFSYDVKMKEKGDIPEGYSVSREKKERFSLILESASTNQTSMYLCASSIQGPDEKLFFGSGTQLSVL.

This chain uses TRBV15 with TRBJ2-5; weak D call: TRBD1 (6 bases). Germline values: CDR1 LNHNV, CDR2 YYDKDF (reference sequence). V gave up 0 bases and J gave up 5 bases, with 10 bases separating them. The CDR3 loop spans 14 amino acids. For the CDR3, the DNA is TGTGCCACCAGCAGAGATTGGGGGCCTGAGACCCAGTACTTC. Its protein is CATSRDWGPETQYF. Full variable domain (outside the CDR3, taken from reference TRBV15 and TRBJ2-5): DAMVIQNPRYQVTQFGKPVTLSCSQTLNHNVMYWYQQKSSQAPKLLFHYYDKDFNNEADTPDNFQSRRPNTSFCFLDIRSPGLGDTAMYLCATSRDWGPETQYFGPGTRLLVL.

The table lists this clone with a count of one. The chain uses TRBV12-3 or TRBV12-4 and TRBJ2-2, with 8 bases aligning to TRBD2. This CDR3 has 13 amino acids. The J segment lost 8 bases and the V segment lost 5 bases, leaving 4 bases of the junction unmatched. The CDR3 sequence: CASSRGGRGELFF. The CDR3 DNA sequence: TGTGCCAGCAGTCGGGGGGGGCGAGGGGAGCTGTTTTTT.

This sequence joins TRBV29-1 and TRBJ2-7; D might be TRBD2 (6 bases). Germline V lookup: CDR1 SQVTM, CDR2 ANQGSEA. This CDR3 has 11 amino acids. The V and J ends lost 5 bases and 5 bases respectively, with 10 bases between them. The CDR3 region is CSVRWGDEQYF. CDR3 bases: TGCAGCGTTAGGTGGGGGGACGAGCAGTACTTC.

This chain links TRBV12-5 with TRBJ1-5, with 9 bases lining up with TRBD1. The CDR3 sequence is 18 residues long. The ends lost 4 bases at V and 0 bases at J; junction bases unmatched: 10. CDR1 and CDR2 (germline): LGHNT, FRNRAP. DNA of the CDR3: TGTGCTAGTGGTTCCAGGACAGGGGATTCCTATAGCAATCAGCCCCAGCATTTT. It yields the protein CASGSRTGDSYSNQPQHF. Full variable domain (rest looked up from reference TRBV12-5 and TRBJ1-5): DARVTQTPRHKVTEMGQEVTMRCQPILGHNTVFWYRQTMMQGLELLAYFRNRAPLDDSGMPKDRFSAEMPDATLATLKIQPSEPRDSAVYFCASGSRTGDSYSNQPQHFGDGTRLSIL.

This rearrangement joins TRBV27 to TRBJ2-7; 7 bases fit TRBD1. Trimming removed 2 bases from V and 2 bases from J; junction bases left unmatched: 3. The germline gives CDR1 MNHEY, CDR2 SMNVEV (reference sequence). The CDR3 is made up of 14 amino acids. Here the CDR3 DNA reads TGTGCCAGCAGTTTACGGGACAGCACCTACGAGCAGTACTTC. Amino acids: CASSLRDSTYEQYF.

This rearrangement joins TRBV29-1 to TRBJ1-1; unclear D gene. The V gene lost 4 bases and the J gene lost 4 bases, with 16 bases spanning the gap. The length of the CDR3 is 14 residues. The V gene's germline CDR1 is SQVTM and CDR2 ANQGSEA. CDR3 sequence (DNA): TGCAGCGTTGCTTGGTCAGAAGATCCCACTGAAGCTTTCTTT. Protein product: CSVAWSEDPTEAFF.

CDR3 residues: CASSQEGTSIQPQHF. CDR3 sequence (DNA): TGTGCCAGCAGCCAAGAGGGGACATCGATTCAGCCCCAGCATTTT. V gene TRBV3-1 (or the pseudogene TRBV3-2) combines with J gene TRBJ1-5; tentatively, D is TRBD1 (6 bases). Germline CDR1 LGHDT, CDR2 YNNKEL (reference sequence). The CDR3 spans 15 residues. The V gene lost 0 bases and the J gene lost 6 bases, with 12 bases spanning the gap.

CDR3 amino acids: CASSPDRIYGYTF. In nucleotides, the CDR3 is TGTGCCAGCAGTCCGGACAGGATTTATGGCTACACCTTC. The chain has TRBV6-2 or TRBV6-3 and TRBJ1-2, with 7 positions matching TRBD1. The ends lost 5 bases at V and 5 bases at J; junction bases unmatched: 5. Germline-derived CDR1 and CDR2 are MNHEY and SVGEGT. This CDR3 contains 13 residues.

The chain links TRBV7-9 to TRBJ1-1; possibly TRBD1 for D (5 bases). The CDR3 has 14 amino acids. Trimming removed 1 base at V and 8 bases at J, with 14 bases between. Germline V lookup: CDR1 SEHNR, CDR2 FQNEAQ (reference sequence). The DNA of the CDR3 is TGTGCCAGCAGCTTAGATTTGGCGGGACGGGAAGCTTTCTTT. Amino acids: CASSLDLAGREAFF. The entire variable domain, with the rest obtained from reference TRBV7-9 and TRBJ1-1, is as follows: DTGVSQNPRHKITKRGQNVTFRCDPISEHNRLYWYRQTLGQGPEFLTYFQNEAQLEKSRLLSDRFSAERPKGSFSTLEIQRTEQGDSAMYLCASSLDLAGREAFFGQGTRLTVV.

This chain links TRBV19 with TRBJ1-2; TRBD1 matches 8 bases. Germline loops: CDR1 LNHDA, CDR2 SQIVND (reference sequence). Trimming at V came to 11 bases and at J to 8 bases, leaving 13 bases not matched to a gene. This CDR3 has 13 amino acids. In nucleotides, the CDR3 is TGTGCCGTGAAAGGACAGGGACGAGGCGGCTACACCTTC. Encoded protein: CAVKGQGRGGYTF.

DNA for the CDR3: TGTGCCAGCAGTTATGGTTTTGAGTCCTACAATGAGCAGTTCTTC. Its protein product is CASSYGFESYNEQFF. V is TRBV6-5 and J is TRBJ2-1, with D unclear. CDR3 length: 15 residues. The V gene's germline CDR1 is MNHEY and CDR2 SVGAGI. V was clipped by 3 bases and J by 1 base, with 10 bases between them.

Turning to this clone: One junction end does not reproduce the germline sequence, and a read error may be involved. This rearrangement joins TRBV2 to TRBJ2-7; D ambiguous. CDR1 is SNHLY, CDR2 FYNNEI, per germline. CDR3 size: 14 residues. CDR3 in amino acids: CASSELTASHEQYF. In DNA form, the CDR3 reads TGTGCCAGCAGTGAATTGACTGCCTCCCACGAGCAGTACTTC. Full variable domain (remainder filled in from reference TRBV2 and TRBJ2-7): EPEVTQTPSHQVTQMGQEVILRCVPISNHLYFYWYRQILGQKVEFLVSFYNNEISEKSEIFDDQFSVERPDGSNFTLKIRSTKLEDSAMYFCASSELTASHEQYFGPGTRLTVT.

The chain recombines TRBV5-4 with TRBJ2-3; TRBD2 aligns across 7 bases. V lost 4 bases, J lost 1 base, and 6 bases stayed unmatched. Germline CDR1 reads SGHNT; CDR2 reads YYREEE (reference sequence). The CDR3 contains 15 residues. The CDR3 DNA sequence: TGTGCCAGCAGCCGCGCCGCGGGGGGCACAGATACGCAGTATTTT. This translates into CASSRAAGGTDTQYF.

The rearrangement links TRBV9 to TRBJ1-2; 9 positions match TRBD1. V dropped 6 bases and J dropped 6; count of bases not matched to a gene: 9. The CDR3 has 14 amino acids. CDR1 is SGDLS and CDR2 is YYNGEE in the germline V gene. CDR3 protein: CASNSDRGPDGYTF. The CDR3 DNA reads TGTGCCAGCAATTCGGACAGGGGTCCAGATGGCTACACCTTC.

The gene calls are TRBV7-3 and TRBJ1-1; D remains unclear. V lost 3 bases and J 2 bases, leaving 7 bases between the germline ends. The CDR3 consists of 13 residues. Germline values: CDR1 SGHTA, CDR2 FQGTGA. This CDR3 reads CASSLGSNTEAFF. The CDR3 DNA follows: TGTGCCAGCAGCTTGGGCAGCAACACTGAAGCTTTCTTT.

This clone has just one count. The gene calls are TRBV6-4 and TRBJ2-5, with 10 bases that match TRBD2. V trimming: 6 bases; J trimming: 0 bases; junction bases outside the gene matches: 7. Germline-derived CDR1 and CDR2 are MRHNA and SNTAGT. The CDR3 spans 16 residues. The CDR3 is CASSPRTSGDQETQYF. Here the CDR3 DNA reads TGTGCCAGCAGCCCTCGGACTAGCGGAGACCAAGAGACCCAGTACTTC.